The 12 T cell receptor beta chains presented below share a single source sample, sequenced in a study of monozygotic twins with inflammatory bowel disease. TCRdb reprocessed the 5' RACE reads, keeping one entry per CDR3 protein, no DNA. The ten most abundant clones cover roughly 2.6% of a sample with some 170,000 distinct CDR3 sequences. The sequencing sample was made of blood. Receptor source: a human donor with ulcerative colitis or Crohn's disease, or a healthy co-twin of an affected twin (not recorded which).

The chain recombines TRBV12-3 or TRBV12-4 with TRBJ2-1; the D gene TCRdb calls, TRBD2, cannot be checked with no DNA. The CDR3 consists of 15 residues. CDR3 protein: CASSPTSGSRNEQFF.

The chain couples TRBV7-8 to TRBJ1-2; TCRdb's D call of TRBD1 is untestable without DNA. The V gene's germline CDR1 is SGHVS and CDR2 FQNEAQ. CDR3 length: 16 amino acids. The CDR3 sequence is CASSSGTGQTNYGYTF.

CDR3 residues: CSARDPTGVEEQFF. The genes are TRBV20-1 and TRBJ2-1; TCRdb selects TRBD1, and the lack of DNA leaves this call unchecked. CDR3 size: 14 residues. Germline V lookup: CDR1 DFQATT, CDR2 SNEGSKA (reference sequence).

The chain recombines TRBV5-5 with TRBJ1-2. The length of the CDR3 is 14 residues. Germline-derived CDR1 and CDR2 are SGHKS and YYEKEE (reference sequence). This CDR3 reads CASSLIPSDYGYTF. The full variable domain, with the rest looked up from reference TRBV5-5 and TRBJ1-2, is DAGVTQSPTHLIKTRGQQVTLRCSPISGHKSVSWYQQVLGQGPQFIFQYYEKEERGRGNFPDRFSARQFPNYSSELNVNALLLGDSALYLCASSLIPSDYGYTFGSGTRLTVV.

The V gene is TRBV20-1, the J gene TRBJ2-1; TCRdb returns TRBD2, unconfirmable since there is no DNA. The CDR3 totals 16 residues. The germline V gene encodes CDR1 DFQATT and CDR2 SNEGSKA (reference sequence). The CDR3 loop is CSALASDGSSYNEQFF.

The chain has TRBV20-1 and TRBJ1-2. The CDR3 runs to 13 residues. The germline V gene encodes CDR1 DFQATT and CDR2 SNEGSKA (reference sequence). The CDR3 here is CSASTELWYGYTF.

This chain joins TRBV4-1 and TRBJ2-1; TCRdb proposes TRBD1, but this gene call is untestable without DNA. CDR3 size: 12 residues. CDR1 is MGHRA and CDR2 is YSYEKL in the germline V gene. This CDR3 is CASSQVGTAFFF.

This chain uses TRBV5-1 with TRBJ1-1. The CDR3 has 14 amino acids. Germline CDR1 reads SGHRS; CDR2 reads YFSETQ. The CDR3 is CASTLRQAGTEAFF.

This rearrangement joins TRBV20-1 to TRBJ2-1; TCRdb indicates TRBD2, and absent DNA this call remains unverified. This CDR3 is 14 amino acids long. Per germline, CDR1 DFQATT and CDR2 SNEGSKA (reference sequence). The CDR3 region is CSARDGGIYNEQFF.

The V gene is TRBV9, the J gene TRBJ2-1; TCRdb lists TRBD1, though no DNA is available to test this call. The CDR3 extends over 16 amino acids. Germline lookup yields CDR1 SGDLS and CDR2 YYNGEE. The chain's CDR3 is CASSIKGGQSYNEQFF.

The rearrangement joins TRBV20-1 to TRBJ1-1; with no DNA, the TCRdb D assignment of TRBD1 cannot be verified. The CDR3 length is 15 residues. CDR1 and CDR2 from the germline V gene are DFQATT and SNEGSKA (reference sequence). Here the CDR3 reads CSARRRGQSNTEAFF.

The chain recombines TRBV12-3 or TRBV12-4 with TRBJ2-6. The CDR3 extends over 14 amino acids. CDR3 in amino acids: CASSLNFGANVLTF.